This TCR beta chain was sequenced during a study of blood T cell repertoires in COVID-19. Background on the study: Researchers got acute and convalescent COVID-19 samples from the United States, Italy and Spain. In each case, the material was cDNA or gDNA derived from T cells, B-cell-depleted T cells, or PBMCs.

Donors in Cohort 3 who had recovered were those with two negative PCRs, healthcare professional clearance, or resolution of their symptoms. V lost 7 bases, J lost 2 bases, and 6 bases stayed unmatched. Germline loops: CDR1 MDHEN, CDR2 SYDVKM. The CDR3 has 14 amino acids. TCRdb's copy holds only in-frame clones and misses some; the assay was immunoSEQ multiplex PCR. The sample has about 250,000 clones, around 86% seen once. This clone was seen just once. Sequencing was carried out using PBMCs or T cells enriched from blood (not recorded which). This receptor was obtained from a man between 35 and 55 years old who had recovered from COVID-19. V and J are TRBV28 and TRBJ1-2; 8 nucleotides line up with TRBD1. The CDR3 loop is CASIEHRGNYGYTF. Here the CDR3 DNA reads TGTGCCAGCATAGAGCACAGGGGGAACTATGGCTACACCTTC.